The 27 T cell receptor beta chains below come from one sample, sequenced in a study of OX40 agonist ivuxolimab in advanced cancers. Libraries were made using the immunoSEQ multiplex PCR assay. TCRdb obtained this table from immuneACCESS and retained in-frame rearrangements with V and J assigned. These tables miss some clones; where compared with another copy, unresolved V genes account for less than half of the shortfall, and the remainder is unexplained. The sample table holds roughly 89,000 clones, of which about 82% were seen once. The ten most abundant clones make up 6% to 8% of the sample. The sample here was CD4+ or CD8+ T cells sorted from blood, taken in a trial of the OX40 agonist ivuxolimab. These receptors were collected from an adult with an advanced solid tumor such as melanoma, head and neck, liver or kidney cancer.

The chain has TRBV5-1 and TRBJ1-4; 10 nucleotides align to TRBD1. From germline, CDR1 is SGHRS and CDR2 YFSETQ. V shed 2 bases and J 0 bases; nucleotides not matched to a gene: 1. The CDR3 consists of 16 residues. The CDR3 loop reads CASSLGQGATNEKLFF. CDR3 sequence (DNA): TGCGCCAGCAGCTTAGGACAGGGGGCAACTAATGAAAAACTGTTTTTT.

The rearrangement joins TRBV7-9 to TRBJ1-1; 7 bases agree with TRBD1. Germline V lookup: CDR1 SEHNR, CDR2 FQNEAQ (reference sequence). The CDR3 consists of 15 residues. The trim removed 3 bases at V and 2 bases at J, leaving 6 bases unmatched. The CDR3, as DNA: TGTGCCAGCAGCTTCCCCGGACAGGCCAACACTGAAGCTTTCTTT. Translating gives CASSFPGQANTEAFF.

This clone was detected only once. In nucleotides, the CDR3 is TGTGCCAGTAGTGGGGGGACAGCAACATCTTTTGAGACCCAGTACTTC. It encodes CASSGGTATSFETQYF. V usage is TRBV19 and J usage is TRBJ2-5, with D perhaps matching TRBD1 (7 bases). This CDR3 spans 16 amino acids. Germline CDR1 is LNHDA and CDR2 is SQIVND (reference sequence). With 5 bases removed from V and 5 bases from J, the gap between germline ends came to 21 bases. Filled out from reference TRBV19 and TRBJ2-5, the complete variable domain reads DGGITQSPKYLFRKEGQNVTLSCEQNLNHDAMYWYRQDPGQGLRLIYYSQIVNDFQKGDIAEGYSVSREKKESFPLTVTSAQKNPTAFYLCASSGGTATSFETQYFGPGTRLLVL.

This clone was found a few times. V usage is TRBV2 and J usage is TRBJ2-1, with 10 bases identical to TRBD2. Looked up from germline, CDR1 is SNHLY and CDR2 is FYNNEI. Germline trimming cut 4 bases from V and 9 bases from J; bases unmatched to any gene: 0. CDR3 length: 12 residues. The CDR3 region is CASSGLAGEQFF. CDR3 nucleotides: TGTGCCAGCAGTGGACTAGCGGGTGAGCAGTTCTTC.

This chain connects TRBV10-3 to TRBJ1-4, with 8 bases that match TRBD1. Germline CDR1 and CDR2: ENHRY and SYGVKD. J gave up 8 bases and V 2 bases, and 10 bases lay outside the gene matches. The CDR3 runs 16 residues. The CDR3 DNA reads TGTGCCATCAGTGAGCCGGGGACTAGACAGGGGGAAAAACTGTTTTTT. It translates to CAISEPGTRQGEKLFF.

J is TRBJ2-5 and V is TRBV10-1; TRBD2 aligns across 11 bases. The germline gives CDR1 WNHNN, CDR2 SYGVQD (reference sequence). This CDR3 is built from 16 residues. V lost 4 bases and J lost 5; bases outside the gene matches: 9. This chain's CDR3 is CASSAGLAGGGETQYF. The CDR3 coding sequence is TGCGCCAGCAGTGCCGGCCTAGCGGGGGGAGGTGAGACCCAGTACTTC.

About this clone: The junction departs from the called germline gene at one end, perhaps through a read error. The V gene is TRBV7-7, the J gene TRBJ2-1; D is undetermined. The CDR3 runs 13 residues. CDR1 SSHAT and CDR2 FNYEAQ come from the germline V gene (reference sequence). CDR3 region: CASSSKPGNEQFF. For the CDR3, the DNA is TGTGCTAGCAGCTCAAAGCCGGGTAATGAGCAGTTCTTC.

This chain uses TRBV5-5 with TRBJ1-5; 8 bases align to TRBD1. With 0 bases clipped from V and 3 bases from J, the junction kept 2 bases outside the gene matches. This CDR3 is built from 15 residues. Germline V gene sequence: CDR1 SGHKS, CDR2 YYEKEE (reference sequence). DNA of the CDR3: TGTGCCAGCAGCTTGGGGACAGGGATCAATCAGCCCCAGCATTTT. This codes for CASSLGTGINQPQHF. Drawing the rest from reference TRBV5-5 and TRBJ1-5, the complete variable domain is DAGVTQSPTHLIKTRGQQVTLRCSPISGHKSVSWYQQVLGQGPQFIFQYYEKEERGRGNFPDRFSARQFPNYSSELNVNALLLGDSALYLCASSLGTGINQPQHFGDGTRLSIL.

In nucleotides, the CDR3 is TGCGCCAGCAGCCAAGCTTTATCAGGGGCTCCCGGAAACACCATATATTTT. Its protein is CASSQALSGAPGNTIYF. V and J are TRBV4-3 and TRBJ1-3, with D tentatively TRBD1 (6 bases). Trimming cost V 1 base and J 4 bases, with 17 bases left between them. The germline V gene encodes CDR1 LGHNA and CDR2 YSLEER. The CDR3 length is 17 residues.

The chain recombines TRBV6-5 with TRBJ1-1; tentative D call: TRBD1 (5 bases). The CDR3 totals 14 residues. The ends were cut back, 2 bases at V and 2 bases at J, with 9 bases in the middle. Germline V gives CDR1 MNHEY, CDR2 SVGAGI. CDR3 bases: TGTGCCAGCAGTTACGCACAGGCCAACACTGAAGCTTTCTTT. Translation gives CASSYAQANTEAFF.

The rearrangement uses TRBV5-1 and TRBJ2-2; the match to TRBD1 covers 8 bases. Germline V lookup: CDR1 SGHRS, CDR2 YFSETQ. V dropped 3 bases and J dropped 4; count of bases not matched to a gene: 8. The CDR3 extends over 16 amino acids. The DNA for the CDR3 is TGCGCCAGCAGCTATGAACAGGGGGTGGCCACCGGGGAGCTGTTTTTT. Translating gives CASSYEQGVATGELFF.

The V gene is TRBV7-9, the J gene TRBJ2-2; D not certain. The germline V gene has CDR1 SEHNR and CDR2 FQNEAQ (reference sequence). This CDR3 spans 14 amino acids. V lost 4 bases and J 0 bases, leaving 6 bases between the germline ends. This chain's CDR3 is CASSYDSNTGELFF. As DNA, the CDR3 is TGTGCCAGCAGCTACGACTCGAACACCGGGGAGCTGTTTTTT. The full variable domain, its missing parts supplied by reference TRBV7-9 and TRBJ2-2, is DTGVSQNPRHKITKRGQNVTFRCDPISEHNRLYWYRQTLGQGPEFLTYFQNEAQLEKSRLLSDRFSAERPKGSFSTLEIQRTEQGDSAMYLCASSYDSNTGELFFGEGSRLTVL.

This rearrangement joins TRBV6-6 to TRBJ2-7; D ambiguous. The CDR3 is 15 amino acids. CDR1 MNHNY and CDR2 SVGAGI come from the germline V gene (reference sequence). V lost 2 bases, J lost 2 bases, and 13 bases lay in between. The CDR3 loop is CASSYVAVAAYEQYF. The CDR3 DNA sequence: TGTGCCAGCAGTTACGTAGCTGTTGCAGCCTACGAGCAGTACTTC.

This rearrangement joins TRBV12-5 to TRBJ1-4; D is possibly TRBD1 (6 bases). V shed 6 bases and J shed 10 bases, with 15 bases lying between them. The CDR3 contains 13 residues. Germline lookup yields CDR1 LGHNT and CDR2 FRNRAP. This chain's CDR3 is CASGRTAGGKLFF. In DNA form, the CDR3 reads TGTGCTAGTGGACGGACAGCAGGAGGAAAACTGTTTTTT.

J is TRBJ2-3 and V is TRBV29-1; D possibly uses TRBD1 or TRBD2 (6 bases each). Germline CDR1 and CDR2: SQVTM and ANQGSEA. This CDR3 has 13 amino acids. V lost 0 bases to trimming and J lost 4 bases, with 8 bases between them. CDR3 loop: CSVEEGGSDTQYF. The CDR3 bases are TGCAGCGTTGAAGAGGGGGGCTCAGATACGCAGTATTTT.

The J gene is TRBJ2-7, the V gene TRBV5-5, with D perhaps matching TRBD1 (6 bases). The ends were cut back, 3 bases at V and 1 base at J, with 17 bases in the middle. This CDR3 region has 16 residues. Germline V gene data show CDR1 as SGHKS and CDR2 as YYEKEE (reference sequence). The CDR3 reads CASSWGWGPKSYEQYF. The CDR3 DNA is TGTGCCAGCAGCTGGGGTTGGGGGCCCAAATCCTACGAGCAGTACTTC.

The chain combines TRBV6-6 with TRBJ2-7, with D possibly being TRBD1 (6 bases). Germline V gene lookup returns CDR1 MNHNY and CDR2 SVGAGI (reference sequence). The V and J ends lost 0 bases and 4 bases respectively, with 13 bases between them. This CDR3 is 15 amino acids long. The CDR3 loop reads CASSYSGHPTYEQYF. The CDR3 DNA reads as TGTGCCAGCAGTTACTCGGGACACCCTACATACGAGCAGTACTTC.

The chain joins TRBV10-1 to TRBJ2-1; perhaps TRBD1 as D (5 bases). V was clipped by 8 bases and J by 2 bases, with 10 bases between them. Germline CDR1 is WNHNN and CDR2 is SYGVQD (reference sequence). The CDR3 sequence is 13 residues long. In nucleotides, the CDR3 is TGCGCCAGCGCTGGACAACCCTACAATGAGCAGTTCTTC. Translating gives CASAGQPYNEQFF.

The J gene is TRBJ2-7, the V gene TRBV21-1. TRBV21-1 is a recognized pseudogene. CDR3 length: 13 amino acids. CDR3 nucleotide sequence: TGTGCCAGCAGCAAAGAACCCGCCTACGAGCAGTACTTC. This sequence encodes CASSKEPAYEQYF.

The genes are TRBV7-2 and TRBJ2-1, with 9 bases lining up with TRBD2. With V trimmed by 5 bases and J by 4 bases, 6 bases remained unmatched. Germline-derived CDR1 and CDR2 are SGHTA and FQGNSA. The CDR3 is 15 residues long. This chain's CDR3 is CASSLWTSAYNEQFF. The DNA for the CDR3 is TGTGCCAGCAGCCTCTGGACTAGCGCATACAATGAGCAGTTCTTC.

The V call is TRBV6-6, the J call TRBJ2-3, with D possibly being TRBD2 (6 bases). This CDR3 region has 14 residues. CDR1 and CDR2 from the germline V gene are MNHNY and SVGAGI (reference sequence). V gave up 2 bases and J gave up 3 bases, with 9 bases separating them. The CDR3 sequence: CASSYGGSTDTQYF. The CDR3 DNA reads as TGTGCCAGCAGTTACGGAGGGTCGACAGATACGCAGTATTTT.

The rearrangement joins TRBV27 to TRBJ2-7; D not resolved. In germline, CDR1 is MNHEY, CDR2 SMNVEV (reference sequence). Between the trimmed V and J ends, which lost 1 base and 5 bases, there was a span of 15 bases. The CDR3 runs 15 residues. The CDR3 sequence is CASSLWTDPLHEQYF. CDR3 sequence (DNA): TGTGCCAGCAGTTTATGGACGGACCCCCTCCACGAGCAGTACTTC.

The chain employs TRBV4-1 and TRBJ1-4, with D possibly TRBD1 on 6 matching bases. V lost 1 base and J 0 bases, leaving 9 bases between the germline ends. Per germline, CDR1 MGHRA and CDR2 YSYEKL. The CDR3 has 16 amino acids. The CDR3 bases are TGCGCCAGCAGCCAAGCGGGACACCCAACTAATGAAAAACTGTTTTTT. It codes for CASSQAGHPTNEKLFF.

Regarding this clone: Within the sample, other DNA sequences also encode this same CDR3. The chain joins TRBV5-1 to TRBJ2-7; D is ambiguous. Between the trimmed V and J ends, which lost 0 bases and 1 base, there was a span of 5 bases. Germline assignment: CDR1 SGHRS and CDR2 YFSETQ. The CDR3 length is 13 residues. The CDR3 coding sequence is TGCGCCAGCAGCTTGGAGGGTTCCTACGAGCAGTACTTC. The encoded protein is CASSLEGSYEQYF.

This rearrangement joins TRBV6-5 to TRBJ1-6; 8 bases match TRBD1. Germline lookup yields CDR1 MNHEY and CDR2 SVGAGI. The CDR3 loop spans 15 amino acids. J lost 8 bases, V lost 5 bases, and 8 bases had no gene match. DNA for the CDR3: TGTGCCAGCAGTCCCCTACAGGGGGGTGATTCACCCCTCCACTTT. Amino acid sequence: CASSPLQGGDSPLHF.

The V and J genes are TRBV4-2 and TRBJ2-7, with D perhaps TRBD2 (5 bases). Germline V gene data show CDR1 as LGHNA and CDR2 as YNFKEQ. The CDR3 runs 11 residues. V dropped 4 bases and J dropped 6 bases, with 7 bases sitting between them. The CDR3 is CASSLEGEQYF. In DNA form, the CDR3 reads TGTGCCAGCAGCCTAGAGGGCGAGCAGTACTTC.

CDR3 bases: TGCGCCAGCAGCCAAGATGGCAGGGGGAGTTCAGATACGCAGTATTTT. Encoded protein: CASSQDGRGSSDTQYF. This chain uses TRBV4-1 with TRBJ2-3; 7 nucleotides line up with TRBD1. There are 16 residues in the CDR3. Trimming cost V 0 bases and J 4 bases; bases outside gene matches: 7. Per the germline V gene, CDR1 is MGHRA and CDR2 is YSYEKL.